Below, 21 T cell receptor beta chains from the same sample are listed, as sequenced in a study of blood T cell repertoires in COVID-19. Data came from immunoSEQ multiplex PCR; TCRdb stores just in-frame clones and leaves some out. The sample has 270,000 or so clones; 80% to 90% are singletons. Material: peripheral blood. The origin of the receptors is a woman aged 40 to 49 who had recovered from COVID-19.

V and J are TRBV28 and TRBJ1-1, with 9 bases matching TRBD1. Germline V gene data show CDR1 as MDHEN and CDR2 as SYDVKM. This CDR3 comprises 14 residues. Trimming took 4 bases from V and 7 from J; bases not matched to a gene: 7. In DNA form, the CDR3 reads TGTGCCAGCAGTTCAGCGACAGGGGGGGATGAAGCTTTCTTT. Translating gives CASSSATGGDEAFF. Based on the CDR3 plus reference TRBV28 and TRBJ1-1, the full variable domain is DVKVTQSSRYLVKRTGEKVFLECVQDMDHENMFWYRQDPGLGLRLIYFSYDVKMKEKGDIPEGYSVSREKKERFSLILESASTNQTSMYLCASSSATGGDEAFFGQGTRLTVV.

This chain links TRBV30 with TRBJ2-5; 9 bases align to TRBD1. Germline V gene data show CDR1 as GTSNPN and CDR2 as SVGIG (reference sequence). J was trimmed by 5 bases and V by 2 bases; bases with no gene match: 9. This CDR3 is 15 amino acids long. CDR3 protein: CAWSLIQGAGETQYF. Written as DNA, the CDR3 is TGTGCCTGGAGTTTGATACAGGGGGCTGGGGAGACCCAGTACTTC.

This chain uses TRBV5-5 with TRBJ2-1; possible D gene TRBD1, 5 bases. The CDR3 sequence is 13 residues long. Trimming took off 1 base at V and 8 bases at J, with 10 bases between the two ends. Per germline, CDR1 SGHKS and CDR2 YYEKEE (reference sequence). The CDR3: CASSLWGRHEQFF. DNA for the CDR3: TGTGCCAGCAGCTTGTGGGGCAGACATGAGCAGTTCTTC. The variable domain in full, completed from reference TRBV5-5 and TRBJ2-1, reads DAGVTQSPTHLIKTRGQQVTLRCSPISGHKSVSWYQQVLGQGPQFIFQYYEKEERGRGNFPDRFSARQFPNYSSELNVNALLLGDSALYLCASSLWGRHEQFFGPGTRLTVL.

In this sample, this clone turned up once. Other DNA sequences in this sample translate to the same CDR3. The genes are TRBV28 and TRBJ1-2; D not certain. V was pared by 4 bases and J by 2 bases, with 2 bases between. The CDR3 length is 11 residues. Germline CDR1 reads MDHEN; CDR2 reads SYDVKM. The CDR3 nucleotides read TGTGCCAGCAGTTCAAACTATGGCTACACCTTC. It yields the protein CASSSNYGYTF.

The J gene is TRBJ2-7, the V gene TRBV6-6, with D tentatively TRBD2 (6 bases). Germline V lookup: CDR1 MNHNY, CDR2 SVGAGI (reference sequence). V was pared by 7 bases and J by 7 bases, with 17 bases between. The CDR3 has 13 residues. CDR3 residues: CASTQVLAREQYF. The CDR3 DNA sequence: TGTGCCAGCACCCAAGTACTAGCCCGGGAGCAGTACTTC.

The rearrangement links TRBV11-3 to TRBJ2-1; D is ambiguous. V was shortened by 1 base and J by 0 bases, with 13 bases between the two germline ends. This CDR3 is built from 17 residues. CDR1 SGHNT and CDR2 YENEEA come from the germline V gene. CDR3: CASSLGGIRSSYNEQFF. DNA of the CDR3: TGTGCCAGCAGCTTAGGCGGTATACGGAGCTCCTACAATGAGCAGTTCTTC.

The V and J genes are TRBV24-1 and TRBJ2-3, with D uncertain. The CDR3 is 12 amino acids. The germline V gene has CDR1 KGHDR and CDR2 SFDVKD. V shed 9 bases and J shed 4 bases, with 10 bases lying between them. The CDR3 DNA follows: TGTGCCACCGGCCTAGATTCAGATACGCAGTATTTT. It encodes CATGLDSDTQYF.

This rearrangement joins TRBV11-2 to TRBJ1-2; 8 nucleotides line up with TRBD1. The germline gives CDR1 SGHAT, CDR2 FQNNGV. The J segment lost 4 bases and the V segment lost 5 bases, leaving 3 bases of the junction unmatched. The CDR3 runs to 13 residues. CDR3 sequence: CASSPGTGYGYTF. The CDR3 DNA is TGTGCCAGCAGCCCAGGGACAGGCTATGGCTACACCTTC.

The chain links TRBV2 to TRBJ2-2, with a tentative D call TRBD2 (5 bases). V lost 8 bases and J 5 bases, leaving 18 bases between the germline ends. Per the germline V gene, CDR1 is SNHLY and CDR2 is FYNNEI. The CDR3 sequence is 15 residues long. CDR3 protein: CASVIGETDTGELFF. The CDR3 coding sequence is TGTGCCAGCGTAATCGGGGAAACCGATACCGGGGAGCTGTTTTTT.

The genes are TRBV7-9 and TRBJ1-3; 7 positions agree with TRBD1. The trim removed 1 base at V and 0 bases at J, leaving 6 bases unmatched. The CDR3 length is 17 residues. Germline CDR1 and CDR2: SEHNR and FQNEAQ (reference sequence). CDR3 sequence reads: CASSLGNRGRSGNTIYF. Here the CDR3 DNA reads TGTGCCAGCAGCTTAGGAAACAGGGGCCGCTCTGGAAACACCATATATTTT.

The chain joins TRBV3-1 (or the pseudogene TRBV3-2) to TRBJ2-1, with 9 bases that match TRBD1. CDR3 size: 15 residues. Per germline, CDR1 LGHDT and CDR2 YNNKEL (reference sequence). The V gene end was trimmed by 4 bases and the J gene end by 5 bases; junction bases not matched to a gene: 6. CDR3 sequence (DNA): TGTGCCAGCAGCCCTCGACAGGGGGGGAACAATGAGCAGTTCTTC. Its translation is CASSPRQGGNNEQFF.

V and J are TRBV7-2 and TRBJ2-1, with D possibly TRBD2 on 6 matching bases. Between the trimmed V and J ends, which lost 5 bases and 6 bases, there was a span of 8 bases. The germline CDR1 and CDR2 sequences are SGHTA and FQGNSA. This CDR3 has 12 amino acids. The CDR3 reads CASSRLGNEQFF. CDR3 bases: TGTGCCAGCAGCAGACTAGGCAATGAGCAGTTCTTC.

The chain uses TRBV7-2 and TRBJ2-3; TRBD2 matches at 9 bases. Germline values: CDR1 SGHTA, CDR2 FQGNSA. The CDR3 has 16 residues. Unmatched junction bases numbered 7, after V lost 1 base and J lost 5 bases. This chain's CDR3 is CASSLEQREVVDTQYF. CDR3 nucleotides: TGTGCCAGCAGCTTAGAGCAGCGGGAGGTGGTAGATACGCAGTATTTT.

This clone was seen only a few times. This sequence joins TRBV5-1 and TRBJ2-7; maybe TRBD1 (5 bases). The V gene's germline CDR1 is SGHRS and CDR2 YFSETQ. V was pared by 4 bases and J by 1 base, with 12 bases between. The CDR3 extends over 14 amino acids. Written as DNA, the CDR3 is TGCGCCAGCAGCGCTGACAGCGTTTCCTACGAGCAGTACTTC. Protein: CASSADSVSYEQYF.

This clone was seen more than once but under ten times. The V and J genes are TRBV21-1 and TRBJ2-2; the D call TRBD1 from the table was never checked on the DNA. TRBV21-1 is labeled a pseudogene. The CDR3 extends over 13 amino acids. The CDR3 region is CASGRVEGHGLFF. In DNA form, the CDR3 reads TGTGCCAGCGGACGGGTCGAGGGACACGGGCTGTTTTTT.

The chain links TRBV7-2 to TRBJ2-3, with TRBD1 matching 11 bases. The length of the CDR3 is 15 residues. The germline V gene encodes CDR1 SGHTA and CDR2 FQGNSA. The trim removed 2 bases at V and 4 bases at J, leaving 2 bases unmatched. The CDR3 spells CASSLRGQGADTQYF. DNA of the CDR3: TGTGCCAGCAGCTTAAGGGGACAGGGGGCAGATACGCAGTATTTT.

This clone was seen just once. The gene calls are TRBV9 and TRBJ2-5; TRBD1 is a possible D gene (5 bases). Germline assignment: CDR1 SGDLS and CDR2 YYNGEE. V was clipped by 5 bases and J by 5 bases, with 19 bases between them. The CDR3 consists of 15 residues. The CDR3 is CASSGNRSPRETQYF. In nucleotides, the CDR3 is TGTGCCAGCAGTGGGAACAGGAGCCCCAGGGAGACCCAGTACTTC. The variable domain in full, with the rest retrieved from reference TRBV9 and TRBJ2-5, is DSGVTQTPKHLITATGQRVTLRCSPRSGDLSVYWYQQSLDQGLQFLIQYYNGEERAKGNILERFSAQQFPDLHSELNLSSLELGDSALYFCASSGNRSPRETQYFGPGTRLLVL.

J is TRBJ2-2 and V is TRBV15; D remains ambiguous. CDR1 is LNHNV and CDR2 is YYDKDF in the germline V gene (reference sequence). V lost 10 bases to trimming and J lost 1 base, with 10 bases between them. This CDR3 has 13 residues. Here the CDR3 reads CASELGNTGELFF. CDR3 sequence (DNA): TGTGCCAGCGAGCTAGGGAACACCGGGGAGCTGTTTTTT.

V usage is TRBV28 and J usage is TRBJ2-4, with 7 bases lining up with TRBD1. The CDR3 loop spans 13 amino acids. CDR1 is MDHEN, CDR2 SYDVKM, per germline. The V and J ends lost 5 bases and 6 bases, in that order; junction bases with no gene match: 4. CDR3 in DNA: TGTGCCAGCAGTCTACGACAGGGAAACATTCAGTACTTC. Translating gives CASSLRQGNIQYF.

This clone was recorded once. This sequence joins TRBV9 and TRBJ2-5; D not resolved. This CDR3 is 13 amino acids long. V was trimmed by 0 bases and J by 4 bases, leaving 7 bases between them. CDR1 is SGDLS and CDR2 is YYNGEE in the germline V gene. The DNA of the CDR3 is TGTGCCAGCAGCGTAGGCAGGTCAGAGACCCAGTACTTC. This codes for CASSVGRSETQYF.

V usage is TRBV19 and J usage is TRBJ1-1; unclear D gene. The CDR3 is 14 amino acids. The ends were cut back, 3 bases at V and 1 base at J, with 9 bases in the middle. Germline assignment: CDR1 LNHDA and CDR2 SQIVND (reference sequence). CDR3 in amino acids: CASSMDSGNTEAFF. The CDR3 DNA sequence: TGTGCCAGTAGTATGGACTCGGGGAACACTGAAGCTTTCTTT.